What follows is one TCR beta chain and its context. This record comes from a study of blood T cell repertoires in COVID-19. On the study more broadly: Acute and convalescent COVID-19 samples came from the United States, Italy and Spain.

Authors' methods: Using reference gene primer amplification, nucleated cell counts were estimated. The table came from immunoSEQ multiplex PCR; TCRdb's copy has only in-frame clones and leaves some out. The V and J calls and clone size were taken over from that table, and D and trimming were inferred from the DNA. The sample has about 160,000 clones; 79% are singletons. This clonotype originated in a woman in her fifties or sixties with COVID-19, enrolled during active disease. Sequencing was carried out using peripheral blood.

CDR3 loop: CASSPPYQETQYF. In DNA form, the CDR3 reads TGCGCCAGCAGCCCCCCGTACCAAGAGACCCAGTACTTC. The V call is TRBV5-1, the J call TRBJ2-5; D is uncertain. Trimming pared 4 bases from V and 0 bases from J, leaving 7 bases between. Per germline, CDR1 SGHRS and CDR2 YFSETQ. The CDR3 has 13 residues.